These T cell receptor beta chains were read from a single sample in a study of early stage breast cancer tumors. Sequenced by immunoSEQ multiplex PCR; TCRdb stores in-frame clones only, minus some. The sample contains 25,000 to 30,000 clones, 80% of which appear only once. Sequencing was carried out using blood. These receptors originate from a person aged 55 to 69 with breast cancer. CDR3s include the opening cysteine and the closing phenylalanine or tryptophan. A D gene is named only where the DNA matches it firmly. Clone size is shown for a subset of rows, as once, few, many or a class of expanded clone.

v_gene	d_gene	j_gene	abundance	CDR3nt	CDR3aa
TRBV30	TRBD2	TRBJ2-7	.	TGTGCCTTAACTAGCGTCTCCTACGAGCAGTACTTC	CALTSVSYEQYF
TRBV7-6	.	TRBJ2-7	.	TGTGCCAGCAGCTTCGCCTACGAGCAGTACTTC	CASSFAYEQYF
TRBV18	TRBD1	TRBJ2-7	.	TGTGCCAGCTCACCTAGAGCCGGGACAGTAGTCCACGAGCAGTACTTC	CASSPRAGTVVHEQYF
TRBV5-6	TRBD2	TRBJ2-1	.	TGTGCCAGCAGCCCGAGCGGGATCATAAATGAGCAGTTCTTC	CASSPSGIINEQFF
TRBV11-2	.	TRBJ2-1	.	TGTGCCAGCAGAATCGATAACAGGGAATTGGGTGAGCAGTTCTTC	CASRIDNRELGEQFF
TRBV7-2	TRBD1	TRBJ2-5	.	TGTGCCAGCAGTCCTAGGACAGGGGGACAGACCCAGTACTTC	CASSPRTGGQTQYF
TRBV19	.	TRBJ1-2	.	TGTGCCAGTAGTATACCCTGGGCAGAGGGCTATGGCTACACCTTC	CASSIPWAEGYGYTF
TRBV11-3	TRBD1	TRBJ2-7	.	TGTGCCAGCAGCTCTGGACAGGGGGCGGCCTACGAGCAGTACTTC	CASSSGQGAAYEQYF
TRBV19	TRBD1	TRBJ2-2	few	TGTGCCAGCAGGGGGCCGAACACCGGGGAGCTGTTTTTT	CASRGPNTGELFF
TRBV25-1	TRBD2	TRBJ2-3	.	TGTGCCAGCACTCTAGCGGGGGGCACAGATACGCAGTATTTT	CASTLAGGTDTQYF
TRBV4-1	.	TRBJ2-3	.	TGCGCCAGCAGCCCCGCGGGCGAGGGTTCAACACAAGATACGCAGTATTTT	CASSPAGEGSTQDTQYF
TRBV7-7	.	TRBJ2-1	.	TGTGCTAGCAGCTTAACTGGTGGTGAGCAGTTCTTC	CASSLTGGEQFF
TRBV6-4	.	TRBJ1-4	.	TGTGCCAGCAGTGACTTCCATCGACAGGCGAGAACTAATGAAAAACTGTTTTTT	CASSDFHRQARTNEKLFF
TRBV4-3	.	TRBJ1-1	.	TGCGCCAGCAGCCAATACGAGGACACTGAAGCTTTCTTT	CASSQYEDTEAFF
TRBV6-5	TRBD2	TRBJ2-7	few	TGTGCCAGCAGCCAAGCGGGAGCAATCTACGAGCAGTACTTC	CASSQAGAIYEQYF
TRBV28	.	TRBJ1-2	.	TGTGCCAGCAGTTTTGGGCAGGCTTCTGGCTACACCTTC	CASSFGQASGYTF
TRBV11-2	.	TRBJ2-1	.	TGTGCCAGCAGCTTAAGAGGGAGGAGCTCCTACAATGAGCAGTTCTTC	CASSLRGRSSYNEQFF
TRBV30	.	TRBJ1-2	few	TGTGCCTGGAGACGGGATGGCTACACCTTC	CAWRRDGYTF
TRBV5-5	TRBD1	TRBJ1-2	.	TGTGCCAGCAGTCTACAGGGGGGGTCTCGCGGCTACACCTTC	CASSLQGGSRGYTF
TRBV30	.	TRBJ1-3	.	TGTGCCTGGAGAGAGATAAACTCTGGAAACACCATATATTTT	CAWREINSGNTIYF
TRBV30	.	TRBJ1-2	.	TGTGCCTGGAGTGTAGGGAGGGGTATCTATGGCTACACCTTC	CAWSVGRGIYGYTF
TRBV11-2	.	TRBJ2-2	.	TGTGCCAGCGGCCAGGGATATGCCGGGGAGCTGTTTTTT	CASGQGYAGELFF
TRBV5-1	TRBD2	TRBJ2-3	.	TGCGCCAGCAGCGCCCACATAGCGGGCAGGCTAGATACGCAGTATTTT	CASSAHIAGRLDTQYF
TRBV4-1	.	TRBJ2-7	.	TGCGCCAGCAGCCAAGAAGGGTCGGGAGTAAAGGGGTACGAGCAGTACTTC	CASSQEGSGVKGYEQYF
TRBV6-1	.	TRBJ2-4	.	TGTGCCAGCAGTGGACAGGGGAGGGACATTCAGTACTTC	CASSGQGRDIQYF
TRBV29-1	.	TRBJ2-7	few	TGCAGCGTCGGGAACGGGTACGAGCAGTACTTC	CSVGNGYEQYF
TRBV11-2	TRBD1	TRBJ1-1	few	TGTGCCAGCAGCTTGGGACAGGGGGCTGAAGCTTTCTTT	CASSLGQGAEAFF
TRBV30	.	TRBJ1-6	.	TGTGCCTGGAGCCTAGGGATCGAGGGTTCACCCCTCCACTTT	CAWSLGIEGSPLHF
TRBV9	.	TRBJ1-1	.	TGTGCCAGCAGCGTAGGAACCGTGCCACATGAAGCTTTCTTT	CASSVGTVPHEAFF
TRBV27	.	TRBJ2-7	.	TGTGCCAGCAGTCTGGGGGGGCGGATCCACGAGCAGTACTTC	CASSLGGRIHEQYF
TRBV25-1	TRBD2	TRBJ2-7	.	TGTGCCAGCGGCCCTAGCGGGACAACCTCCTACGAGCAGTACTTC	CASGPSGTTSYEQYF
TRBV5-1	TRBD1	TRBJ2-7	.	TGCGCCAGCAGCCCCGGACAGGGGGCCTACGAGCAGTACTTC	CASSPGQGAYEQYF
TRBV4-3	.	TRBJ2-1	.	TGCGCCAGCAGCCAAGATGCCCTAGCGAGCTCCTACAATGAGCAGTTCTTC	CASSQDALASSYNEQFF
TRBV11-3	TRBD1	TRBJ2-7	.	TGTGCCAGCAGCCTGACAGGGGGACTCGAGCAGTACTTC	CASSLTGGLEQYF
TRBV5-5	.	TRBJ1-5	medium-sized	TGTGCCAGCACGAGGGAAATGGGGGCGGCGATCAATCAGCCCCAGCATTTT	CASTREMGAAINQPQHF
TRBV6-5	TRBD2	TRBJ2-1	.	TGTGCCAGCAGTGGACTAGCGGGAGCGGGGAATGAGCAGTTCTTC	CASSGLAGAGNEQFF